The present TCR beta chain was sequenced within a study of T cells in pancreatic ductal adenocarcinoma. Whole-study findings and limits: Blood had more productive templates and around 8-fold more unique clonotypes than tumor. Tumors hold more CD45RO+ effector T cells, which may bias toward lower diversity.

V was clipped by 3 bases and J by 8 bases, with 13 bases between them. This CDR3 region has 12 residues. CDR1 and CDR2 from the germline V gene are GTSNPN and SVGIG (reference sequence). Selected pancreatic ductal adenocarcinoma patients had undergone surgery without neoadjuvant therapy. With regard to this clone: Its antigen is currently unknown.

Sequencing used immunoSEQ multiplex PCR; TCRdb keeps in-frame clones, though not all of them. The data contain approximately 5,000 clones, about 88% of them seen just once; the ten biggest clones take up 5.9%. The material sequenced was pancreatic tumor tissue. This sequence joins TRBV30 and TRBJ1-2, with D possibly being TRBD1 (6 bases). This TCR was sampled from a human donor with pancreatic ductal adenocarcinoma. CDR3 region: CAWSRDTGGYTF. The DNA of the CDR3 is TGTGCCTGGAGCCGGGACACTGGGGGCTACACCTTC.